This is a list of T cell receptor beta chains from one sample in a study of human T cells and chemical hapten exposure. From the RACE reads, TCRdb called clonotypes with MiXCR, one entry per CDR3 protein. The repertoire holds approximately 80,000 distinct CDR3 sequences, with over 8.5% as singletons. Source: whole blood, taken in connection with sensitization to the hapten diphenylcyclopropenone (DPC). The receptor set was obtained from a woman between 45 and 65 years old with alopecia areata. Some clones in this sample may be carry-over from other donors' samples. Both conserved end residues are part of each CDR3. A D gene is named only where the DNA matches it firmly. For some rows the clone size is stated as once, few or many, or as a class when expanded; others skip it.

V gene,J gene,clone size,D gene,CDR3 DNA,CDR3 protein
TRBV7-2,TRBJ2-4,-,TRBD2,TGTGCCAGCAGCTTAGTTGGCGGGGGGGCTCCCAAAAACATTCAGTACTTC,CASSLVGGGAPKNIQYF
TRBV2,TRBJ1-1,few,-,TGTGCCAGCACTGATAGGATGGGATTGAACACTGAAGCTTTCTTT,CASTDRMGLNTEAFF
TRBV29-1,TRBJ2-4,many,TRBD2,TGCAGCGTTGAAAGTGGGACTAGCGGGAACATTCAGTACTTC,CSVESGTSGNIQYF
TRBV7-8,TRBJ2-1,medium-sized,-,TGTGCCAGCAGCTCCATAGGGGATGAGCAGTTCTTC,CASSSIGDEQFF
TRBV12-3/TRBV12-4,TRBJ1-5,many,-,TGTGCCAGCAGCCCCCCGCACGGTGCGGGATTCCATCAGCCCCAGCATTTT,CASSPPHGAGFHQPQHF
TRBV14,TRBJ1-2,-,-,TGTGCCAGCAGCCCTAGGATCGCCCCGGCAGTTGGCTACACCTTC,CASSPRIAPAVGYTF
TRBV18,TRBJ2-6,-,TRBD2,TGTGCCAGCTATCCGAGGGCTAGCGGATTTAGCTCTGGGGCCAACGTCCTGACTTTC,CASYPRASGFSSGANVLTF
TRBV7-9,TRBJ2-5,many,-,TGTGCCAGCAGCTTAAGAGGGGAGACCCAGTACTTC,CASSLRGETQYF
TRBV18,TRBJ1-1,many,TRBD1,TGTGCCAGCTCCCGGACAGGGGACAACACTGAAGCTTTCTTT,CASSRTGDNTEAFF
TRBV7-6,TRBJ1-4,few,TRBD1,TGTGCCAGCAGCTTAGAGGGGACAGGGAGAAGGATGTTTTTT,CASSLEGTGRRMFF
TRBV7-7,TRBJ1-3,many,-,TGTGCCAGCAGCCGCCTGGTCAACCGGGGTGGAAACACCATATATTTT,CASSRLVNRGGNTIYF
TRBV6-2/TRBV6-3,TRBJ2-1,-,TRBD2,TGTGCCAGCAGTTACTCGATAAATCTCCCTAGCGGGGCTCGAGATGAGCAGTTCTTC,CASSYSINLPSGARDEQFF
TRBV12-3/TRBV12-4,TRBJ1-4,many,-,TGTGCCAGCAGGCCCACAGGGTCTAGCGGAGAAAAACTGTTTTTT,CASRPTGSSGEKLFF
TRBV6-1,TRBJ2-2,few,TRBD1,TGTGCCAGCAGGGGGGACAGTAACACCGGGGAGCTGTTTTTT,CASRGDSNTGELFF
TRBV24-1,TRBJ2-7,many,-,TGTGCCACCAGTGACCTTGACGCCGCCGGGCAGTACTTC,CATSDLDAAGQYF
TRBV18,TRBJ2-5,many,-,TGTGCCAGCTCACCACCGGGTCCACCCCAAGAGACCCAGTACTTC,CASSPPGPPQETQYF
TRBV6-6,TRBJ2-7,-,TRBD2,TGTGGCAGCAGTCCCGGGAGGGGTTTTAGCTACGAGCAGTACTTC,CGSSPGRGFSYEQYF
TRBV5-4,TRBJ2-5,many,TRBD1,TGTGCCAGCAGCTTACTTGGACAGGGGGCGTTCAGAGAGACCCAGTACTTC,CASSLLGQGAFRETQYF
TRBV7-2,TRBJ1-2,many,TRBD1,TGTGCCAGCAGCCCCGACAGGGGGTCTTTCTATGGCTACACCTTC,CASSPDRGSFYGYTF
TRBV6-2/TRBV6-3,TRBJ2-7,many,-,TGTGCCAGCAGTTACGCGGACAAGGCCTACGAGCAGTACTTC,CASSYADKAYEQYF
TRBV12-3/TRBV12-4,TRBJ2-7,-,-,TGTGCCAGCAGTTTCGGGCAGGTCGGGCAGCAGTACTTC,CASSFGQVGQQYF
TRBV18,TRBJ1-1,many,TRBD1,TGTGCCAGCTCACCTACGAGCGTAAAGGGTAACAGGGGTTACACTGAAGCTTTCTTT,CASSPTSVKGNRGYTEAFF
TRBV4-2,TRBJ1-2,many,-,TGTGCCAGCAGCCAAGATTGGGGAAACTATGGCTACACCTTC,CASSQDWGNYGYTF
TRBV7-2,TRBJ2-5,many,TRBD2,TGTGCCAGCAGCTTAGTTGGACTAGCGGGCTCGGAGACCCAGTACTTC,CASSLVGLAGSETQYF
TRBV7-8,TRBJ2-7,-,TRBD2,TGTGCCAGCAGCCCGGGGACTAGCGGGAGCTTCGAGCAGTACTTC,CASSPGTSGSFEQYF
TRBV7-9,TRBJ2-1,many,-,TGTGCCAGCAGCTTGGAGTTCAGGGGACGGGACAATGAGCAGTTCTTC,CASSLEFRGRDNEQFF
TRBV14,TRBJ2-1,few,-,TGTGCCAGCAGCCAAGTCTGGAATGAGCAGTTCTTC,CASSQVWNEQFF
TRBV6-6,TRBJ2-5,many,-,TGTGCCAGCAGTTACCCAGATCTCGCGGAGACCCAGTACTTC,CASSYPDLAETQYF
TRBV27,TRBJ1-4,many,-,TGTGCCAGCAGCCGACGGGTTGATGATGAAAAACTGTTTTTT,CASSRRVDDEKLFF
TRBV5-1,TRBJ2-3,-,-,TGCGCCAGCAGCCGACCAGCGCAGACAGATACGCAGTATTTT,CASSRPAQTDTQYF
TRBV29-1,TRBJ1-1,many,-,TGCAGCGGGGCAGGGGAGCGCACTGAAGCTTTCTTT,CSGAGERTEAFF
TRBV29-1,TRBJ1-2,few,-,TGCAGCGTTGAGATCCAGGGGTATGGCTACACCTTC,CSVEIQGYGYTF
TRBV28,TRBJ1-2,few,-,TGTGCCAGCAGTTTGGAGGGTCTCAGCTACACCTTC,CASSLEGLSYTF
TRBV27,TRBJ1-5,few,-,TGTGCCAGCAGTTGGAACCCTTATAGCAATCAGCCCCAGCATTTT,CASSWNPYSNQPQHF
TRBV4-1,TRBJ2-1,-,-,TGCGCCAGCAGCTGGACTGGCGGAGGCTCCTACAATGAGCAGTTCTTC,CASSWTGGGSYNEQFF
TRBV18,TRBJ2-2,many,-,TGTGCCAGCACCGGATACACCGGGGAGCTGTTTTTT,CASTGYTGELFF
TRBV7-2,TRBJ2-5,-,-,TGTGCCAGCAGCTTAGCCAGGGTGGAGACCCAGTACTTC,CASSLARVETQYF
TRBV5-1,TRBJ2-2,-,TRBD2,TGCGCCAGCAGCTTGGTGACGGGAGGGCCAGGCACCGGGGAGCTGTTTTTT,CASSLVTGGPGTGELFF
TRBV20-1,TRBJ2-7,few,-,TGCAGTGCTAGAGATCAACGGGAGAGCTACGAGCAGTACTTC,CSARDQRESYEQYF
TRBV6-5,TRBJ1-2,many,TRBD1,TGTGCCAGCAGGGGACAGGGAGAGAACTATGGCTACACCTTC,CASRGQGENYGYTF
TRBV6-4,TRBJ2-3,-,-,TGTGCCAGCAGTGACTCGTACGGGGGAAGCACAGATACGCAGTATTTT,CASSDSYGGSTDTQYF
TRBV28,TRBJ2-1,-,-,TGTGCCAGCAGCTTGAGTGGTCTCTTCGAGGGTGAGCAGTTCTTC,CASSLSGLFEGEQFF
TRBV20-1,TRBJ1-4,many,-,TGCAGTGCTAGAGCGACTGCCAATGAAAAACTGTTTTTT,CSARATANEKLFF
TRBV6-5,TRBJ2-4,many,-,TGTGCCAGCAGCACGGGACGGAACATTCAGTACTTC,CASSTGRNIQYF
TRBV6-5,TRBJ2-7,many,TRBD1,TGTGCCAGCAGTGAGGACAGGGCCCTCCCGGAGCAGTACTTC,CASSEDRALPEQYF
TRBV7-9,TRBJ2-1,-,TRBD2,TGTGCCAGCAGCCCCTCTCAAAGTCGGACTAGCGACCCGCCAATAAACCACAATGAGCAGTTCTTC,CASSPSQSRTSDPPINHNEQFF
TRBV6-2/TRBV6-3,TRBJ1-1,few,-,TGTGCCAGCGCCGTACAGGGAAGGAACACTGAAGCTTTCTTT,CASAVQGRNTEAFF
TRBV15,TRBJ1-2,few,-,TGTGCCACCAGCAGAGATCAAGGGGGTAATGGCTACACCTTC,CATSRDQGGNGYTF
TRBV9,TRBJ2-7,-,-,TGTGCCAGCAATATGGGACTTGGGGCCGACGAGCAGTACTTC,CASNMGLGADEQYF
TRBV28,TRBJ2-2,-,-,TGTGCCAGCAGCCCGGGACGGGGCAAGGCCGGGGAGCTGTTTTTT,CASSPGRGKAGELFF
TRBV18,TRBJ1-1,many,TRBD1,TGTGCCAGCTCACCAACACAGGGGGCGACTGAAGCTTTCTTT,CASSPTQGATEAFF
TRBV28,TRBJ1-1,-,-,TGTGCCAGCACCTCGTTCTCCGGATACACTGAAGCTTTCTTT,CASTSFSGYTEAFF
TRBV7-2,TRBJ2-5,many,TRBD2,TGTGCCAGCAGCCTGGGGACTAGCGGGGGCCAAGAGACCCAGTACTTC,CASSLGTSGGQETQYF
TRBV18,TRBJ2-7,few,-,TGTGCCAGCTCACCGTCGACCGTCTCCTACGAGCAGTACTTC,CASSPSTVSYEQYF
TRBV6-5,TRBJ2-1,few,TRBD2,TGTGCCAGCAGTCGAGCGGGAGGGGCAAGAGGCGAGCAGTTCTTC,CASSRAGGARGEQFF
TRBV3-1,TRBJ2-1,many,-,TGTGCCAGCAGCCAGGCGGGACGCCCAGTGCAGTTCTTC,CASSQAGRPVQFF